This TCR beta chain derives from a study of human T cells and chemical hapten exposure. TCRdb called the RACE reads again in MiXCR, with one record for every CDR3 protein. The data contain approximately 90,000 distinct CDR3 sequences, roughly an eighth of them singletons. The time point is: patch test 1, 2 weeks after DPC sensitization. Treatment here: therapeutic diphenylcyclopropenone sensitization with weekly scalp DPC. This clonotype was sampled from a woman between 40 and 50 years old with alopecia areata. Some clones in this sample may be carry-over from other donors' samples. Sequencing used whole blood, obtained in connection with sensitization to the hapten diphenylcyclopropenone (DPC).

Written as DNA, the CDR3 is TGCAGTGCTGAAAGGGCTAGCGGGAGTGCAGATACGCAGTATTTT. Amino acid sequence: CSAERASGSADTQYF. This chain links TRBV20-1 with TRBJ2-3; 10 bases are a match to TRBD2. V was pared by 5 bases and J by 4 bases, with 9 bases of the junction left unmatched. The CDR3 spans 15 residues. Germline V gene sequence: CDR1 DFQATT, CDR2 SNEGSKA (reference sequence).